This record looks at one T cell receptor (beta chain) sequence and its context. Its target is unknown. Germline CDR1 is LNHDA and CDR2 is SQIVND (reference sequence). With 7 bases removed from V and 5 bases from J, the gap between germline ends came to 12 bases. This CDR3 region has 14 residues. Only in-frame clones appear in the TCRdb table, and some are missing; sequencing was by immunoSEQ multiplex PCR. The sample lists about 88,000 clones, around 85% occurring once. The record originates from a study of OX40 agonist ivuxolimab in advanced cancers. Across the study: The patients received ivuxolimab by intravenous route every 2 weeks at 0.01 to 10 mg/kg.

With autoimmune disease history or systemic immunosuppression, patients were excluded. Notes on the study in general: It was not determined which antigens were specifically recognized by the peripheral T cells that had undergone clonal expansion.

The TCR was taken from an adult with an advanced solid tumor such as melanoma, head and neck, liver or kidney cancer. The rearrangement links TRBV19 to TRBJ1-6; D is undetermined. The material sequenced was CD4+ or CD8+ T cells sorted from blood, taken in a trial of the OX40 agonist ivuxolimab. CDR3 amino acids: CASNSGWDNSPLHF. The CDR3 DNA reads as TGTGCCAGTAATTCCGGGTGGGATAATTCACCCCTCCACTTT. Variable domain in full (rest from reference TRBV19 and TRBJ1-6): DGGITQSPKYLFRKEGQNVTLSCEQNLNHDAMYWYRQDPGQGLRLIYYSQIVNDFQKGDIAEGYSVSREKKESFPLTVTSAQKNPTAFYLCASNSGWDNSPLHFGNGTRLTVT.